Below, 27 T cell receptor beta chains from the same sample are listed, as sequenced in a study of T cells in Graves' hyperthyroidism and ophthalmopathy. Amplification of TCR beta CDR3 regions used RNA as the template. Carried out on the TCR CDR3, a first-round RT-PCR used the HTBI primer set. From the multiplex PCR reads, TCRdb called clonotypes with MiXCR, one entry per CDR3 protein. The table lists 500,000 to 750,000 distinct CDR3 sequences, about 14% of them singletons. Specimen: blood. The receptors were gathered from a woman under 30 with Graves' ophthalmopathy.

This clonotype was recorded at least ten times. This chain connects TRBV27 to TRBJ2-7; TRBD1 aligns across 9 bases. The CDR3 runs to 16 residues. The germline V gene has CDR1 MNHEY and CDR2 SMNVEV (reference sequence). Trimming cost V 4 bases and J 5 bases; bases outside gene matches: 12. The CDR3 spells CASSSLSWTGADEQYF. CDR3 DNA sequence: TGTGCCAGCAGTTCCCTGTCCTGGACAGGGGCCGACGAGCAGTACTTC.

Many counts were recorded for this clonotype. The chain combines TRBV2 with TRBJ1-1; 8 bases fit TRBD1. Germline lookup yields CDR1 SNHLY and CDR2 FYNNEI. There are 16 residues in the CDR3. The V gene end was trimmed by 3 bases and the J gene end by 0 bases; junction bases not matched to a gene: 6. The DNA for the CDR3 is TGTGCCAGCAGTGACGGACAGGGACTCATGAACACTGAAGCTTTCTTT. This translates into CASSDGQGLMNTEAFF.

This clonotype was counted only a few times. This chain connects TRBV5-1 to TRBJ2-2, with no clear D. CDR1 SGHRS and CDR2 YFSETQ come from the germline V gene. The CDR3 has 14 residues. Between the trimmed V and J ends, which lost 4 bases and 5 bases, there was a span of 12 bases. Here the CDR3 DNA reads TGCGCCAGCAGCCGCATCCGGTTGACCGGGGAGCTGTTTTTT. Translating it yields CASSRIRLTGELFF.

This clonotype was seen ten or more times. The rearrangement joins TRBV11-2 to TRBJ2-5, with 9 bases that match TRBD2. From germline, CDR1 is SGHAT and CDR2 FQNNGV. With V trimmed by 1 base and J by 3 bases, 21 bases remained unmatched. The CDR3 is 21 amino acids. The CDR3 sequence: CASSLVPSRGRAQVGEETQYF. Written as DNA, the CDR3 is TGTGCCAGCAGCTTAGTCCCTAGCCGCGGGAGGGCCCAAGTGGGAGAAGAGACCCAGTACTTC.

This chain joins TRBV9 and TRBJ2-7; 10 bases are shared with TRBD2. The V gene end was trimmed by 0 bases and the J gene end by 3 bases; junction bases not matched to a gene: 6. CDR1 and CDR2 from the germline V gene are SGDLS and YYNGEE. CDR3 size: 16 residues. The CDR3 DNA follows: TGTGCCAGCAGCGTAGCGAGCGGGAGGGCCGTCTACGAGCAGTACTTC. This encodes CASSVASGRAVYEQYF.

This clonotype appeared a few times. The chain carries TRBV7-9 and TRBJ1-4; 8 nucleotides match TRBD1. Trimming removed 4 bases from V and 6 bases from J; junction bases left unmatched: 10. The germline gives CDR1 SEHNR, CDR2 FQNEAQ (reference sequence). The CDR3 consists of 16 residues. Here the CDR3 reads CASSSPLDRDYEKLFF. In DNA form, the CDR3 reads TGTGCCAGCAGCTCGCCTCTGGACAGGGATTATGAAAAACTGTTTTTT.

This chain connects TRBV3-1 to TRBJ1-2, with a weak D call TRBD1 (5 bases). CDR1 is LGHDT and CDR2 is YNNKEL in the germline V gene (reference sequence). Between the trimmed V and J ends, which lost 0 bases and 4 bases, there was a span of 12 bases. The CDR3 covers 15 residues. The CDR3 sequence: CASSQEGDQGYGYTF. The CDR3 coding sequence is TGTGCCAGCAGCCAAGAAGGGGATCAAGGCTATGGCTACACCTTC. The full variable domain, completed using reference TRBV3-1 and TRBJ1-2, is DTAVSQTPKYLVTQMGNDKSIKCEQNLGHDTMYWYKQDSKKFLKIMFSYNNKELIINETVPNRFSPKSPDKAHLNLHINSLELGDSAVYFCASSQEGDQGYGYTFGSGTRLTVV.

This clonotype turned up a few times. A junction end diverges from the germline sequence, so it may reflect a read error. CDR3 DNA: TGTGCCAGCAGCTTGAACAATGAGCAGTCCTTC. It yields the protein CASSLNNEQSF. The gene calls are TRBV7-3 and TRBJ2-1; D is unclear. The CDR3 runs 11 residues. Germline V gives CDR1 SGHTA, CDR2 FQGTGA.

This clonotype has ten or more counts. The chain employs TRBV7-3 and TRBJ2-3; 11 bases are a match to TRBD2. Trimming removed 1 base from V and 8 bases from J; junction bases left unmatched: 14. The CDR3 contains 18 residues. Germline assignment: CDR1 SGHTA and CDR2 FQGTGA. The CDR3 spells CASSLRPRVAGGPGTQYF. The CDR3 region has the DNA TGTGCCAGCAGCTTAAGGCCTCGAGTAGCGGGAGGGCCAGGTACGCAGTATTTT.

This clonotype was found many times. The CDR3: CASSFSGASSTEAFF. The DNA for the CDR3 is TGTGCCAGCAGCTTTTCGGGGGCGAGCAGCACTGAAGCTTTCTTT. The chain is built from TRBV7-2 and TRBJ1-1; D possibly corresponds to TRBD1 (6 bases). The CDR3 has 15 amino acids. Trimming removed 3 bases at V and 4 bases at J, with 15 bases between. The germline CDR1 and CDR2 sequences are SGHTA and FQGNSA.

This clonotype showed up many times. This chain joins TRBV28 and TRBJ2-3, with 9 positions matching TRBD2. The CDR3 is 15 amino acids. V shed 6 bases, J shed 5 bases, and the junction held 9 bases outside the gene matches. The germline V gene has CDR1 MDHEN and CDR2 SYDVKM. The DNA for the CDR3 is TGTGCCAGCAGCTATCTAGCGGGAAGGGGAGATACGCAGTATTTT. It specifies CASSYLAGRGDTQYF.

The chain carries TRBV6-1 and TRBJ2-7, with D possibly matching TRBD1 (5 bases). Trimming took off 4 bases at V and 2 bases at J, with 12 bases between the two ends. The CDR3 consists of 14 residues. Germline loops: CDR1 MNHNS, CDR2 SASEGT. DNA of the CDR3: TGTGCCAGCAGTGCTGCAGGGTTTCCCTACGAGCAGTACTTC. As protein: CASSAAGFPYEQYF.

This clonotype was counted ten times or more. This chain links TRBV13 with TRBJ2-5; tentative D call: TRBD1 (6 bases). CDR3 length: 13 amino acids. Trimming took off 0 bases at V and 9 bases at J, with 11 bases between the two ends. Germline V gene data show CDR1 as PRHDT and CDR2 as FYEKMQ (reference sequence). The CDR3 DNA sequence: TGTGCCAGCAGCTTAGGACCAGGGGTCTCCCAGTACTTC. As protein: CASSLGPGVSQYF.

This clonotype has at least ten counts. The chain couples TRBV12-3 or TRBV12-4 to TRBJ2-5, with D unclear. Trimming shortened V by 6 bases and J by 1 base, and 9 bases separated the two germline ends. The CDR3 has 13 amino acids. CDR3 nucleotide sequence: TGTGCCAGCAGCCCCCTCCCCCAAGAGACCCAGTACTTC. Amino acid sequence: CASSPLPQETQYF.

This clonotype was counted at least ten times. The CDR3 DNA sequence: TGCAGTGCGCTGGTGGCGGGAGGGCCCTACGAGCAGTACTTC. Amino acids: CSALVAGGPYEQYF. The chain joins TRBV20-1 to TRBJ2-7; 9 bases map to TRBD2. CDR3 length equals 14 residues. Germline CDR1 reads DFQATT; CDR2 reads SNEGSKA (reference sequence). V was clipped by 6 bases and J by 2 bases; unmatched bases: 8.

V is TRBV30 and J is TRBJ2-3, with D perhaps given as TRBD1 or TRBD2 (5 bases each). There are 15 residues in the CDR3. The V end lost 2 bases, the J end lost 1 base, and 13 bases lay between the germline ends. The V gene's germline CDR1 is GTSNPN and CDR2 SVGIG (reference sequence). The CDR3 region has the DNA TGTGCCTGGAGTTCCGGGACCTACGGCACAGATACGCAGTATTTT. Translation: CAWSSGTYGTDTQYF.

In regard to this clonotype: A read error is likely, as this CDR3 ends without the conserved phenylalanine or tryptophan. The chain is built from TRBV10-3 and TRBJ2-7; possibly TRBD2 for D (5 bases). This CDR3 is built from 11 residues. The V end was cut by 7 bases, the J end by 3 bases, with 7 bases between. The V gene's germline CDR1 is ENHRY and CDR2 SYGVKD. For the CDR3, the DNA is TGTGCCATCATCGAGGGCTACGAGCAGTACCTC. This sequence encodes CAIIEGYEQYL.

This clonotype was observed many times. V and J are TRBV12-3 or TRBV12-4 and TRBJ1-3; possible D gene TRBD1, 5 bases. Trimming cost V 6 bases and J 4 bases, with 19 bases left between them. The CDR3 runs to 16 residues. The DNA of the CDR3 is TGTGCCAGCAGAATCTTAGGGGTCAGGAGCGGAAACACCATATATTTT. Protein product: CASRILGVRSGNTIYF.

Worth noting for this clonotype: One end of the junction fails to match germline, which may point to a read error. The genes are TRBV6-2 or TRBV6-3 and TRBJ1-5, with D perhaps TRBD1 (6 bases). Germline V gives CDR1 MNHEY, CDR2 SVGEGT. The CDR3 has 15 residues. CDR3 DNA sequence: TGTGCCAGCAGTTACCCGACAGGAGGCGGTCAGCCCCGGCATTTT. Protein: CASSYPTGGGQPRHF.

This rearrangement joins TRBV6-1 to TRBJ1-5, with D perhaps TRBD1 (5 bases). CDR1 is MNHNS, CDR2 SASEGT, per germline. Trimming cost V 6 bases and J 9 bases, with 15 bases left between them. This CDR3 region has 13 residues. The CDR3 coding sequence is TGTGCCAGCAGCTCGGTAGGGGATCGGCCCCAGCATTTT. Its protein product is CASSSVGDRPQHF.

This clonotype was recorded many times. The rearrangement uses TRBV2 and TRBJ2-7; D is perhaps TRBD2 (5 bases). With 6 bases removed from V and 7 bases from J, the gap between germline ends came to 22 bases. This CDR3 has 15 residues. The germline V gene encodes CDR1 SNHLY and CDR2 FYNNEI. This chain's CDR3 is CASRPPDFSAWEQYF. Here the CDR3 DNA reads TGTGCCAGCAGACCCCCGGACTTTTCGGCGTGGGAGCAGTACTTC.

This clonotype has ten or more counts. This chain joins TRBV28 and TRBJ1-5; 9 bases agree with TRBD1. The CDR3 consists of 17 residues. V lost 3 bases to trimming and J lost 6 bases; unmatched junction nucleotides: 12. Germline V gives CDR1 MDHEN, CDR2 SYDVKM. The CDR3 region has the DNA TGTGCCAGCAGTTTGGGGTCACAGGGGGCTAGCGGTCAGCCCCAGCATTTT. It is translated as CASSLGSQGASGQPQHF.

Ten or more counts support this clonotype. The V and J genes are TRBV13 and TRBJ2-5; 14 bases agree with TRBD2. CDR3 length: 16 amino acids. Germline-derived CDR1 and CDR2 are PRHDT and FYEKMQ (reference sequence). The V gene end was trimmed by 4 bases and the J gene end by 3 bases; junction bases not matched to a gene: 4. CDR3 nucleotides: TGTGCCAGCAGCTCCACGACTAGCGGGAGGGAAGAGACCCAGTACTTC. The encoded protein is CASSSTTSGREETQYF. Full variable domain (rest looked up from reference TRBV13 and TRBJ2-5): AAGVIQSPRHLIKEKRETATLKCYPIPRHDTVYWYQQGPGQDPQFLISFYEKMQSDKGSIPDRFSAQQFSDYHSELNMSSLELGDSALYFCASSSTTSGREETQYFGPGTRLLVL.

As concerns this clonotype: The germline gene is not matched at one end of the junction; a read error may be the cause. This rearrangement joins TRBV4-2 to TRBJ1-1, with D unresolved. Germline V lookup: CDR1 LGHNA, CDR2 YNFKEQ. The CDR3 sequence is 14 residues long. Here the CDR3 DNA reads TGTGCCAGCAGCCTCCAGGCGGGGAACACTGAAGCTCTCTTT. It encodes CASSLQAGNTEALF.

For the CDR3, the DNA is TGCGCCAGCAGCGTGAGACTAGCCGCTAGGGAGACCCAGTACTTC. Its translation: CASSVRLAARETQYF. The V call is TRBV5-1, the J call TRBJ2-5; 7 positions match TRBD2. V shed 4 bases, J shed 5 bases, and the junction held 11 bases outside the gene matches. The germline gives CDR1 SGHRS, CDR2 YFSETQ. CDR3 length: 15 residues.

The chain combines TRBV15 with TRBJ2-7; perhaps TRBD2 as D (6 bases). The CDR3 has 16 residues. V lost 3 bases and J 2 bases, leaving 17 bases between the germline ends. CDR1 and CDR2 (germline): LNHNV, YYDKDF (reference sequence). The chain's CDR3 is CATSRRDFPSPYEQYF. The CDR3 DNA reads TGTGCCACCAGCAGGCGGGACTTTCCTTCCCCCTACGAGCAGTACTTC. The variable domain in full, completed from reference TRBV15 and TRBJ2-7, reads DAMVIQNPRYQVTQFGKPVTLSCSQTLNHNVMYWYQQKSSQAPKLLFHYYDKDFNNEADTPDNFQSRRPNTSFCFLDIRSPGLGDTAMYLCATSRRDFPSPYEQYFGPGTRLTVT.

Regarding this clonotype: This may come from a read error, since a much larger clone is one base off. The chain's CDR3 is CASSIGMNTVAFF. The CDR3 bases are TGTGCCAGTAGTATCGGCATGAACACTGTAGCTTTCTTT. The V gene is TRBV19, the J gene TRBJ1-1; D is undetermined. Germline assignment: CDR1 LNHDA and CDR2 SQIVND (reference sequence). The CDR3 runs to 13 residues.